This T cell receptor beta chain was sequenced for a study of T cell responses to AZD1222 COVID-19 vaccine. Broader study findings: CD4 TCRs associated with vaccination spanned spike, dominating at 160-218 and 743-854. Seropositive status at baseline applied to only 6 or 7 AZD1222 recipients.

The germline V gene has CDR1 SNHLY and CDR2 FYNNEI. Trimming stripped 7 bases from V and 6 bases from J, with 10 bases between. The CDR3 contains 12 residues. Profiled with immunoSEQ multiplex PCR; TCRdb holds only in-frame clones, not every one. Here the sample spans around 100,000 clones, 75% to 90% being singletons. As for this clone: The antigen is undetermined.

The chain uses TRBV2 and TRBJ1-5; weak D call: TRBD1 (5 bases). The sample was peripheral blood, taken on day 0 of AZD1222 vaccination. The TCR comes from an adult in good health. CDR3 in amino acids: CASTGDSQPQHF. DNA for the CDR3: TGTGCCAGCACGGGGGATAGTCAGCCCCAGCATTTT.